The 3 T cell receptor beta chains below come from one sample, sequenced in a study of blood T cell repertoires in COVID-19. The data were produced by immunoSEQ multiplex PCR, yet TCRdb's version contains in-frame clones alone and is incomplete. The sample includes more than 45,000 clones, about 86% of them seen just once. The sequenced sample consisted of peripheral blood. The receptors were gathered from a woman between 55 and 75 years old with COVID-19, enrolled during active disease.

This chain uses TRBV27 with TRBJ2-1, with D perhaps matching TRBD2 (6 bases). V was shortened by 3 bases and J by 4 bases, with 19 bases between the two germline ends. The CDR3 contains 17 residues. The germline gives CDR1 MNHEY, CDR2 SMNVEV (reference sequence). CDR3 sequence: CASSFVGRGGTYNEQFF. The CDR3 DNA is TGTGCCAGCAGTTTTGTTGGCCGGGGTGGGACTTACAATGAGCAGTTCTTC.

As regards this clone: Since no conserved phenylalanine or tryptophan closes the CDR3, a read error is the likely cause. The DNA is omitted, as the CDR3 cannot be located on it reliably, and the CDR3 follows TCRdb's listing. The chain has TRBV2 and TRBJ1-2; no DNA check was done on the table's D call, TRBD1. The CDR3 comprises 11 residues, both ends counted. The germline gives CDR1 SNHLY, CDR2 FYNNEI. CDR3 residues: CASKWDTEHSL.

J is TRBJ2-5 and V is TRBV18, with D tentatively TRBD1 (6 bases). Germline V gene data show CDR1 as KGHSH and CDR2 as LQKENI. V gave up 6 bases and J gave up 3 bases, with 17 bases separating them. This CDR3 has 15 amino acids. The CDR3 here is CASSLEGTSKETQYF. The DNA for the CDR3 is TGTGCCAGCTCTCTCGAGGGGACAAGTAAAGAGACCCAGTACTTC.